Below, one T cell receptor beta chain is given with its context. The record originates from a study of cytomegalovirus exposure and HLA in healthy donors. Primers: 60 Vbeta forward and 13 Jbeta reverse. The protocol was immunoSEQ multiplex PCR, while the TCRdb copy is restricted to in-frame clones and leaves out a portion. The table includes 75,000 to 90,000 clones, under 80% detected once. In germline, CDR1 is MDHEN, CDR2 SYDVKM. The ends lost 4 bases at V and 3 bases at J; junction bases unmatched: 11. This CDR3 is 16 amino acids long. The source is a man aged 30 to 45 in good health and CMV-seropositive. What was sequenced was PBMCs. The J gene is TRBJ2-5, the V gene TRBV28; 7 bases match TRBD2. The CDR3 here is CASSSDRKSGKETQYF. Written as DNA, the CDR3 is TGTGCCAGCAGTTCAGATCGAAAAAGCGGGAAAGAGACCCAGTACTTC.